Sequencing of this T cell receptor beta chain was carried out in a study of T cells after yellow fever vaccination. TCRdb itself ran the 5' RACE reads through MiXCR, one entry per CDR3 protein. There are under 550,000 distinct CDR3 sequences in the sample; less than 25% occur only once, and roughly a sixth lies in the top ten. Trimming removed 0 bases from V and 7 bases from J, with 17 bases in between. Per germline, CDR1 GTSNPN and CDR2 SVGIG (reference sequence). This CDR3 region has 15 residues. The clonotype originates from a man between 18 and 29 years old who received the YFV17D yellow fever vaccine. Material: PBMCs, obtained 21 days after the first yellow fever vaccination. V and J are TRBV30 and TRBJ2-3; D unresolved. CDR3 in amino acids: CAWSVGQPGRNTQYF. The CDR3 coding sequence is TGTGCCTGGAGTGTAGGGCAGCCTGGTAGGAATACGCAGTATTTT.